This T cell receptor beta chain was obtained from a study of T cell responses to AZD1222 COVID-19 vaccine. Turning to the study itself: Second-dose schedules of about 4 or about 12 weeks were combined. Study-level findings and limits: After two AZD1222 doses, spike-specific TCR breadth and depth rose versus day 0. Researchers report vaccine-associated CD4 TCRs spanning spike, with dominance at 160-218 and 743-854.

Measured with immunoSEQ multiplex PCR; TCRdb has only the in-frame clones, and not every one. Seen here are under 150,000 clones, roughly 89% observed once, and the top ten hold 7.5% to 9.5%. Details on this clone: Its matching antigen is unknown.

Germline-derived CDR1 and CDR2 are KGHSH and LQKENI. The CDR3 length is 14 residues. With V trimmed by 2 bases and J by 4 bases, 2 bases remained unmatched. This TCR was recovered from an adult in good health. Material: peripheral blood, obtained on day 0 of AZD1222 vaccination. V and J are TRBV18 and TRBJ1-3; 7 nucleotides line up with TRBD1. This CDR3 reads CASSPTGAGNTIYF. The CDR3 region has the DNA TGTGCCAGCTCACCAACAGGGGCCGGAAACACCATATATTTT.